Each of the 2 T cell receptor beta chains below was sequenced from the same sample in a study of beta chain features in type 1 diabetes. The study, taken as a whole, reports: All four CD4+ subsets from Type 1 diabetes patients carried moderately but significantly shorter TCRB CDR3s.

These receptors have no identified antigens. TCRB transcripts that were expressed got sequenced, as all of the isolated RNA had been reverse transcribed. Repertoires were generated with immunoSEQ multiplex PCR, while TCRdb's copy carries only in-frame clones and drops some. This sample has around 300,000 clones, with over 14% found just once. The sequenced sample was naive CD4+ T cells from blood. Every receptor here comes from a man aged 18 to 35 with type 1 diabetes.

This clone occurred a few times. This chain links TRBV9 with TRBJ2-3; TRBD1 agrees at 7 bases. Germline assignment: CDR1 SGDLS and CDR2 YYNGEE. V lost 5 bases and J lost 3; bases outside the gene matches: 3. The CDR3 covers 13 residues. CDR3 in amino acids: CASRETGTDTQYF. CDR3 in DNA: TGTGCCAGCAGAGAGACAGGGACAGATACGCAGTATTTT. Combining the CDR3 with reference TRBV9 and TRBJ2-3 gives the whole variable domain DSGVTQTPKHLITATGQRVTLRCSPRSGDLSVYWYQQSLDQGLQFLIQYYNGEERAKGNILERFSAQQFPDLHSELNLSSLELGDSALYFCASRETGTDTQYFGPGTRLTVL.

This clone was counted a few times. The J gene is TRBJ2-5, the V gene TRBV9; possibly TRBD2 for D (5 bases). The V gene lost 4 bases and the J gene lost 2 bases, with 15 bases spanning the gap. The length of the CDR3 is 15 residues. Germline V gene data show CDR1 as SGDLS and CDR2 as YYNGEE. The CDR3 nucleotides are TGTGCCAGCAGCACGAGGACGGGGATTCAAGAGACCCAGTACTTC. Protein sequence: CASSTRTGIQETQYF.